This T cell receptor (beta chain) was recorded in a study of T-cell reconstitution after alpha-beta-depleted transplantation in children. Researchers prepared the TCRbeta library using unique molecular identifiers, the study reports. MiXCR, applied by TCRdb to the PCR reads, yields one record per CDR3 protein. The sample has about 420,000 distinct CDR3 sequences, approximately 10% seen once. Germline CDR1 and CDR2: GTSNPN and SVGIG (reference sequence). CDR3 size: 14 residues. Trimming took 3 bases from V and 4 from J, leaving 12 bases between them. The rearrangement links TRBV30 to TRBJ2-2, with TRBD1 as a possible D gene (5 bases). The sample consisted of PBMCs from the stem cell graft donor, taken from the stem cell graft. This clonotype was obtained from a human donor who donated a stem cell graft to a child with acute myeloid leukemia. DNA for the CDR3: TGTGCCTGGAGAAACGGACAAGCCACCGGGGAGCTGTTTTTT. Translated, it gives CAWRNGQATGELFF.